This T cell receptor (beta chain) is from a study of T cell changes during pregnancy in multiple sclerosis. The repertoire was sequenced with immunoSEQ multiplex PCR; TCRdb's copy has only in-frame clones and lacks some. Of over 55,000 clones in the sample, around nine tenths were seen once. The CDR3 spans 13 residues. Germline V gives CDR1 MNHNS, CDR2 SASEGT. V was cut by 5 bases and J by 6 bases, with 10 bases left in between. The chain combines TRBV6-1 with TRBJ2-2, with D hard to call. The source of this sequence is a human donor whose cells served as feeder cells for cultures in a pregnancy study. Material: peripheral blood from another person, used as feeder cells. The CDR3 DNA is TGTGCCAGCAGTCCCATGTTGGCCGGGGAGCTGTTTTTT. As protein: CASSPMLAGELFF.